The entry that follows covers one T cell receptor beta chain sequence. This entry comes from a study of tumor-infiltrating lymphocytes in localized non-small cell lung cancer. Repertoires were generated with immunoSEQ multiplex PCR, while TCRdb's copy carries only in-frame clones and drops some. The sample lists 10,000 to 15,000 clones, around 86% occurring once. The CDR3 sequence is 13 residues long. Germline lookup yields CDR1 MNHNY and CDR2 SVGAGI (reference sequence). V was clipped by 7 bases and J by 6 bases, with 15 bases between them. The sequence was obtained from a human donor with non-small cell lung cancer. The chain recombines TRBV6-6 with TRBJ1-2; D is perhaps TRBD1 (6 bases). Sample: lung tumor tissue. The CDR3 DNA is TGTGCCAGCACTACAACGGGGGCCGATGGCTACACCTTC. It is translated as CASTTTGADGYTF.